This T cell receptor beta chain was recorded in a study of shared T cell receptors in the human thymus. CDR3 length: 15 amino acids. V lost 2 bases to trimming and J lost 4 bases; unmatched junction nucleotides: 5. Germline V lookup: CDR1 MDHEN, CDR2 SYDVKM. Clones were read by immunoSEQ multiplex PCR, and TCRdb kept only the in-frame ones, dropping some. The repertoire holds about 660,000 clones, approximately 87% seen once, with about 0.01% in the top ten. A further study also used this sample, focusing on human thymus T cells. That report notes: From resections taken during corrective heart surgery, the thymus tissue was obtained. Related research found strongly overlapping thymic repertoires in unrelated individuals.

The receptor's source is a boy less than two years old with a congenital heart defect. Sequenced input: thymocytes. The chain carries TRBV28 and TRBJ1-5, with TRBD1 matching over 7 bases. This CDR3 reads CASSLLDRVNQPQHF. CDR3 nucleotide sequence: TGTGCCAGCAGTTTACTAGACAGGGTAAATCAGCCCCAGCATTTT.